The 14 T cell receptor beta chains below all came from one sample that was sequenced in a study of T cells in Graves' hyperthyroidism and ophthalmopathy. TCR beta CDR3 regions were amplified from RNA transcripts. A first-round RT-PCR of the TCR CDR3 used the HTBI primer set. One entry per CDR3 protein, called by TCRdb with MiXCR from the multiplex PCR reads. The sample lists hundreds of thousands of distinct CDR3 sequences; around 15% were seen once. Input material: blood. These TCRs come from a woman in her late teens or twenties with Graves' hyperthyroidism.

The CDR3 loop is CATSRERGINGLFF. The CDR3 DNA reads as TGTGCCACCAGCAGAGAGAGGGGTATTAATGGACTGTTTTTT. The rearrangement links TRBV15 to TRBJ1-4; D might be TRBD1 (5 bases). Trimming removed 0 bases at V and 13 bases at J, with 15 bases between. The CDR3 runs to 14 residues. Per germline, CDR1 LNHNV and CDR2 YYDKDF (reference sequence).

Of note for this clonotype: Given a much more abundant clone one base away, this may be a read error. The genes are TRBV28 and TRBJ1-1, with D uncertain. CDR3 size: 14 residues. The V and J ends lost 7 bases and 0 bases respectively, with 12 bases between them. The germline gives CDR1 MDHEN, CDR2 SYDVKM. The CDR3 nucleotides are TGTGCCAGCACGACTGTCGGGGTGAACACTGAAGCTTTCTTT. This sequence encodes CASTTVGVNTEAFF.

The table lists this clonotype with many counts. The V and J genes are TRBV2 and TRBJ1-1, with D perhaps matching TRBD1 (6 bases). The germline V and J ends were trimmed by 7 bases and 6 bases, with 21 bases remaining between them. CDR1 and CDR2 from the germline V gene are SNHLY and FYNNEI. This CDR3 has 15 residues. CDR3 coding DNA: TGTGCCAGCATGGGGGGCTCCGGGGTAATCCCTGAAGCTTTCTTT. This translates into CASMGGSGVIPEAFF.

This clonotype was counted at least ten times. The chain employs TRBV7-2 and TRBJ1-1; D is possibly TRBD1 (5 bases). V was cut by 5 bases and J by 0 bases, with 19 bases left in between. This CDR3 contains 17 residues. Germline CDR1 is SGHTA and CDR2 is FQGNSA. CDR3 residues: CASSGSPRQFVNTEAFF. CDR3 bases: TGTGCCAGCAGCGGCTCACCCCGACAGTTTGTGAACACTGAAGCTTTCTTT.

This clonotype was seen many times. The rearrangement uses TRBV7-9 and TRBJ2-1; D is perhaps TRBD1 (6 bases). The CDR3 spans 14 residues. Germline V gene sequence: CDR1 SEHNR, CDR2 FQNEAQ (reference sequence). The V end lost 1 base, the J end lost 7 bases, and 11 bases lay between the germline ends. The DNA for the CDR3 is TGTGCCAGCAGCTTAGTGGGGACACGAAATGAGCAGTTCTTC. Protein sequence: CASSLVGTRNEQFF.

There are many counts of this clonotype. The chain joins TRBV6-1 to TRBJ1-1; TRBD1 is a possible D gene (5 bases). V shed 8 bases and J shed 3 bases, with 16 bases lying between them. The CDR3 extends over 14 amino acids. Germline V gives CDR1 MNHNS, CDR2 SASEGT. In DNA, the CDR3 is TGTGCCAGCTTGAGGTGGAGGGGAGACACTGAAGCTTTCTTT. Its translation is CASLRWRGDTEAFF.

J is TRBJ2-7 and V is TRBV4-3; tentative D call: TRBD2 (5 bases). Germline V gene data show CDR1 as LGHNA and CDR2 as YSLEER. This CDR3 spans 16 amino acids. The V and J ends lost 0 bases and 3 bases respectively, with 15 bases between them. CDR3 nucleotide sequence: TGCGCCAGCAGCCAAGAAAGGCGTAGCGACTACTACGAGCAGTACTTC. Its translation: CASSQERRSDYYEQYF.

V gene TRBV7-3 combines with J gene TRBJ2-5, with D unclear. The germline V gene has CDR1 SGHTA and CDR2 FQGTGA. The CDR3 runs 13 residues. V lost 5 bases and J lost 2, with 9 bases in between. CDR3 sequence reads: CASSPTIQETQYF. CDR3 coding DNA: TGTGCCAGCAGCCCTACAATTCAAGAGACCCAGTACTTC.

The rearrangement uses TRBV20-1 and TRBJ2-2; D unresolved. The CDR3 totals 13 residues. Trimming took 3 bases from V and 7 from J, leaving 12 bases between them. CDR1 and CDR2 (germline): DFQATT, SNEGSKA (reference sequence). CDR3 DNA sequence: TGCAGTGCTAGCCCCTCTGCCAGCGGGGAGCTGTTTTTT. This codes for CSASPSASGELFF.

This clonotype was counted many times. The chain combines TRBV11-2 with TRBJ1-2; no clear D. Germline V gene data show CDR1 as SGHAT and CDR2 as FQNNGV. Trimming removed 3 bases at V and 8 bases at J, with 16 bases between. This CDR3 comprises 14 residues. The CDR3 nucleotides read TGTGCCAGCAGCTTGTGGAGGAGGACGTCGGGCTACACCTTC. Translating gives CASSLWRRTSGYTF. The variable domain in full, completed from reference TRBV11-2 and TRBJ1-2, reads EAGVAQSPRYKIIEKRQSVAFWCNPISGHATLYWYQQILGQGPKLLIQFQNNGVVDDSQLPKDRFSAERLKGVDSTLKIQPAKLEDSAVYLCASSLWRRTSGYTFGSGTRLTVV.

This clonotype has a single count. This may stem from a read error, because a much larger clone lies one nucleotide away. The chain has TRBV28 and TRBJ2-7, with 10 positions matching TRBD2. Germline V gene data show CDR1 as MDHEN and CDR2 as SYDVKM. The CDR3 extends over 15 amino acids. The CDR3 region has the DNA TGTGGCAGCAGCTCCTGGACTAGCGGCCCCCTGGAGCAGTACTTC. Residues: CGSSSWTSGPLEQYF.

This clonotype occurred many times. The gene calls are TRBV3-1 and TRBJ1-2; D gene uncertain. V was clipped by 0 bases and J by 14 bases, with 13 bases between them. The CDR3 is 12 residues long. CDR1 is LGHDT and CDR2 is YNNKEL in the germline V gene (reference sequence). This CDR3 reads CASSQEGPVSTF. CDR3 in DNA: TGTGCCAGCAGCCAAGAAGGGCCCGTATCGACCTTC.

The chain carries TRBV29-1 and TRBJ2-7; 7 bases agree with TRBD1. The V and J ends lost 4 bases and 2 bases, in that order; junction bases with no gene match: 5. CDR3 size: 13 residues. CDR1 is SQVTM, CDR2 ANQGSEA, per germline. This CDR3 reads CSVGWDSPYEQYF. CDR3 DNA: TGCAGCGTTGGTTGGGACAGCCCCTACGAGCAGTACTTC.

This clonotype has ten or more counts. The chain links TRBV29-1 to TRBJ2-6; the D gene is possibly TRBD1 (7 bases). Trimming removed 2 bases at V and 2 bases at J, with 28 bases between. The CDR3 contains 21 residues. CDR1 and CDR2 (germline): SQVTM, ANQGSEA. CDR3 sequence reads: CSVESRQGDLNYEAGANVLTF. The CDR3 nucleotides read TGCAGCGTTGAAAGTAGGCAGGGGGACTTAAATTACGAAGCTGGGGCCAACGTCCTGACTTTC.